This T cell receptor beta chain was captured in a study of CD8 T cells in Susac syndrome. Study-wide results and limits: The TCR sequencing and HLA analysis in the study involved a relatively small number of individuals, as the study acknowledged.

Random hexamers were used to reverse transcribe the RNA input (roughly 0.5 to 1 ug). immunoSEQ multiplex PCR amplified TCR beta CDR3 across 54 Vbeta, 13 Jbeta. TCRdb independently ran MiXCR on the immunoSEQ multiplex PCR reads; one entry per CDR3 protein. The table has about 200,000 distinct CDR3 sequences, about 94% seen once. The count of this clonotype is one. Its specificity is unknown. Sequencing input: CD8+ T cells from PBMCs. The source of this sequence is a human donor with multiple sclerosis.

In DNA, the CDR3 is TGCGCCAGCAGTGAAGGGGGCATAGCGGGGGGGGCAGCGGCCCAGTACTTC. Translated, it gives CASSEGGIAGGAAAQYF. This rearrangement joins TRBV10-2 to TRBJ2-5; 11 bases agree with TRBD2. The CDR3 sequence is 17 residues long. After removal of 3 bases from V and 9 bases from J, the junction contained 15 bases not matched to a gene. Germline V gene lookup returns CDR1 WSHSY and CDR2 SAAADI.